The 10 T cell receptor beta chains below come from one sample, sequenced in a study of tumor-infiltrating lymphocytes in primary liver carcinoma. Co-extracted RNA and DNA came from 20-30 mg of unsorted bulk tissue. From roughly 470 ng total RNA, TCR beta cDNA was generated with a primer in the constant region. Three nested multiplex PCR rounds, a slightly modified ARM-PCR method, built the TCR beta libraries. In the first two PCR rounds, TRBV1-TRBV30 forward primers were paired with a C-beta reverse primer, and each round lasted nine to ten cycles. One entry per CDR3 protein results from TCRdb running MiXCR on the multiplex PCR reads. The sample gives approximately 73,000 distinct CDR3 sequences, over 60% of which show up once; 25% to 35% is in the top ten. The sample comprised liver tumor tissue from sampling region 4. Subset: tumor region T4, right-lateral pole. Every receptor here comes from a man in his forties with primary liver carcinoma and hepatitis B virus infection.

This clonotype was counted a single time. One end of the junction is discordant with germline, which a read error may explain. The rearrangement uses TRBV29-1 and TRBJ2-1; D perhaps matches TRBD2 (6 bases). CDR1 is SQVTM and CDR2 is ANQGSEA in the germline V gene. The CDR3 is 16 residues long. CDR3 residues: CIVGPLTGGTYNEQFF. CDR3 in DNA: TGCATCGTTGGACCCCTGACTGGCGGGACCTACAATGAGCAGTTCTTC.

The gene calls are TRBV2 and TRBJ1-5; unclear D gene. Germline V gene data show CDR1 as SNHLY and CDR2 as FYNNEI. V lost 7 bases to trimming and J lost 6 bases, with 13 bases between them. The CDR3 spans 13 residues. Here the CDR3 reads CASTPPWGQPQHF. The DNA of the CDR3 is TGTGCCAGCACCCCACCCTGGGGTCAGCCCCAGCATTTT. Variable domain in full (rest from reference TRBV2 and TRBJ1-5): EPEVTQTPSHQVTQMGQEVILRCVPISNHLYFYWYRQILGQKVEFLVSFYNNEISEKSEIFDDQFSVERPDGSNFTLKIRSTKLEDSAMYFCASTPPWGQPQHFGDGTRLSIL.

This CDR3 is CASSLDRSQNEQFF. CDR3 bases: TGTGCCAGCAGCTTAGATAGGTCTCAGAATGAGCAGTTCTTC. The chain recombines TRBV7-8 with TRBJ2-1; no firm D call. The CDR3 sequence is 14 residues long. V was pared by 1 base and J by 7 bases, with 11 bases between. Germline CDR1 SGHVS, CDR2 FQNEAQ. The full variable domain, in which reference TRBV7-8 and TRBJ2-1 provide the parts outside the CDR3, is GAGVSQSPRYKVAKRGQDVALRCDPISGHVSLFWYQQALGQGPEFLTYFQNEAQLDKSGLPSDRFFAERPEGSVSTLKIQRTQQEDSAVYLCASSLDRSQNEQFFGPGTRLTVL.

Notes on this clonotype: Relative to the germline gene, one junction end is altered; a read error may explain this. This rearrangement joins TRBV28 to TRBJ1-4; 7 nucleotides align to TRBD1. CDR3 length: 15 amino acids. Germline V gene lookup returns CDR1 MDHEN and CDR2 SYDVKM. The CDR3 nucleotides are TGTGCCATCAGTCCCGGACAGGCGGCTAGAGAAAAACTGTTTTTT. Protein product: CAISPGQAAREKLFF.

A note on this clonotype: The junction differs from germline at one of its ends, possibly a read error. CDR3 in amino acids: CTSSESSGRGTDTQYF. The DNA for the CDR3 is TGTACCAGCAGTGAATCTAGCGGGAGGGGCACAGATACGCAGTATTTT. The rearrangement uses TRBV6-4 and TRBJ2-3; 12 bases agree with TRBD2. Germline CDR1 and CDR2: MRHNA and SNTAGT. The CDR3 is 16 amino acids.

In regard to this clonotype: The junction and the germline gene differ at one end; a read error may be behind it. The V and J genes are TRBV11-2 and TRBJ1-1; D is uncertain. CDR1 is SGHAT and CDR2 is FQNNGV in the germline V gene. The CDR3 runs 14 residues. CDR3 residues: CTNSPPGANTEACF. The CDR3 coding sequence is TGTACCAACAGCCCCCCGGGCGCGAACACTGAAGCTTGCTTT.

This clonotype was seen repeatedly, ten times or more. The chain is built from TRBV6-5 and TRBJ1-4; no firm D call. Germline CDR1 and CDR2: MNHEY and SVGAGI. The CDR3 consists of 14 residues. Trimming stripped 6 bases from V and 1 base from J, with 9 bases between. DNA of the CDR3: TGTGCCAGCAGCCCAGATAGAACTAATGAAAAACTGTTTTTT. Amino acids: CASSPDRTNEKLFF.

This chain joins TRBV7-6 and TRBJ2-1; 14 bases line up with TRBD2. V gave up 5 bases and J gave up 3 bases; unmatched junction bases: 6. The CDR3 runs to 17 residues. CDR1 is SGHVS and CDR2 is FNYEAQ in the germline V gene. The CDR3 DNA reads as TGTGCCAGCAGCCCGGGACTAGCGGGAGCCGGCTACAATGAGCAGTTCTTC. The encoded protein is CASSPGLAGAGYNEQFF.

On this clonotype: This may come from a read error, since a much larger clone is one base off. The chain joins TRBV28 to TRBJ2-2, with 7 nucleotides matching TRBD1. Germline CDR1 is MDHEN and CDR2 is SYDVKM. The CDR3 has 14 amino acids. The CDR3 here is CASSSGQNTWELFF. The CDR3 DNA reads as TGTGCCAGCAGTTCGGGACAGAACACCTGGGAGCTGTTTTTT.

This clonotype has at least ten counts. This chain joins TRBV6-5 and TRBJ1-5; 8 nucleotides align to TRBD1. The CDR3 runs to 15 residues. The V segment lost 6 bases and the J segment 5 bases; nucleotides outside the gene matches: 9. Per germline, CDR1 MNHEY and CDR2 SVGAGI. Here the CDR3 reads CASRDRAGGDQPQHF. Here the CDR3 DNA reads TGTGCCAGCAGGGACAGGGCAGGAGGCGATCAGCCCCAGCATTTT.